This T cell receptor (beta chain) appears in the sequencing data of a study of blood T cell repertoires in COVID-19. Overall study context: Both acute and convalescent COVID-19 samples were obtained from the United States, Italy and Spain. Sample material is recorded as cDNA or gDNA derived from T cells, B-cell-depleted T cells, or PBMCs.

The trim removed 4 bases at V and 3 bases at J, leaving 5 bases unmatched. Germline loops: CDR1 LGHNA, CDR2 YNFKEQ. The CDR3 sequence is 17 residues long. In the authors' workflow: Estimated nucleated cell counts came from reference gene primer amplification. Clones were read by immunoSEQ multiplex PCR, and TCRdb kept only the in-frame ones, dropping some. Clone size and the V and J calls come from that table; the DNA yielded D and trimming. Among around 160,000 clones listed, 85% were seen once. This receptor was obtained from a woman in her 40s with active or convalescent COVID-19. Sequences were obtained from peripheral blood. The chain couples TRBV4-2 to TRBJ2-3, with 15 bases aligning to TRBD2. The CDR3 protein is CASSLRTSGGGTDTQYF. In DNA form, the CDR3 reads TGTGCCAGCAGCCTACGGACTAGCGGGGGGGGGACAGATACGCAGTATTTT.